This paragraph reports one T cell receptor (beta chain). Deletions cut 4 bases from V and 1 base from J, with 17 bases between. The CDR3 is 16 residues long. From germline, CDR1 is SGDLS and CDR2 YYNGEE. The PCR used 60 Vbeta and 13 Jbeta primers. Libraries were prepared by immunoSEQ multiplex PCR; TCRdb keeps only in-frame clonotypes and omits some of them. The data hold roughly 120,000 clones, with roughly four fifths observed a single time. This sample is part of a study of cytomegalovirus exposure and HLA in healthy donors. Sequenced sample: PBMCs. The rearrangement joins TRBV9 to TRBJ1-2; D not certain. This sequence originates from a woman aged 50 to 65 in good health and CMV-seropositive. DNA for the CDR3: TGTGCCAGCAGCACCGCGACAACTCCGTATAACTATGGCTACACCTTC. Protein product: CASSTATTPYNYGYTF.